Described below is a single T cell receptor beta chain sequence and its context. The antigen remains unidentified. TCRdb re-derived calls from the RT-PCR reads in MiXCR, one entry per CDR3 protein. The table shows 650,000 or so distinct CDR3 sequences, with around 15% occurring only once. This entry is derived from a study of response to subunit inactivated influenza vaccine. Study outcomes and limitations: Few additional T cells are recruited per seasonal influenza vaccination, authors suggested.

This CDR3 is built from 15 residues. Germline assignment: CDR1 SGHAT and CDR2 FQNNGV. V lost 9 bases to trimming and J lost 5 bases, with 19 bases between them. V and J are TRBV11-2 and TRBJ2-2; TRBD1 is a possible D gene (5 bases). This TCR came from a man aged 50 to 60 who received an inactivated influenza vaccine. The sample in question was PBMCs from blood, obtained around 15 days before vaccination. The CDR3 here is CARSQAGKVTGELFF. The CDR3 DNA reads as TGTGCCAGGAGCCAGGCAGGGAAGGTTACCGGGGAGCTGTTTTTT.